A selection of T cell receptor beta chains follows, all from one sample in a study of blood T cell repertoires in COVID-19. The protocol was immunoSEQ multiplex PCR, while the TCRdb copy is restricted to in-frame clones and leaves out a portion. The sample holds 140,000 to 150,000 clones, roughly 78% seen once. Input material: PBMCs or T cells enriched from blood (not recorded which). These receptors were collected from a woman aged 45 to 65 who had recovered from COVID-19. Each CDR3 is given with its conserved first and last residue. Each record gives: J gene, D gene, clone size, V gene, CDR3 protein, CDR3 DNA. The D gene is left open where the match is weak. The listing skips clone size in some rows; elsewhere it reads once, few, many or a size class.

j_call: TRBJ1-2
d_call: NA
clone_size: NA
v_call: TRBV3-1/TRBV3-2
cdr3_aa: CASSLQIKDGYTF
cdr3_nt: TGTGCCAGCAGCTTGCAGATCAAAGATGGCTACACCTTC

j_call: TRBJ1-2
d_call: NA
clone_size: NA
v_call: TRBV28
cdr3_aa: CASSSQGWDGYTF
cdr3_nt: TGTGCCAGCAGTTCCCAGGGTTGGGATGGCTACACCTTC

j_call: TRBJ2-5
d_call: TRBD2
clone_size: NA
v_call: TRBV7-9
cdr3_aa: CASSLRLAEYQETQYF
cdr3_nt: TGTGCCAGCAGCCTGAGACTAGCGGAGTACCAAGAGACCCAGTACTTC

j_call: TRBJ2-7
d_call: NA
clone_size: NA
v_call: TRBV7-8
cdr3_aa: CASSLAGPGYEQYF
cdr3_nt: TGTGCCAGCAGCTTAGCCGGGCCGGGGTACGAGCAGTACTTC

j_call: TRBJ2-2
d_call: NA
clone_size: NA
v_call: TRBV6-1
cdr3_aa: CASSTGHSNTGELFF
cdr3_nt: TGTGCCAGCAGTACGGGACATTCGAACACCGGGGAGCTGTTTTTT

j_call: TRBJ1-2
d_call: NA
clone_size: NA
v_call: TRBV24-1
cdr3_aa: CATSDSGLYGYTF
cdr3_nt: TGTGCCACCAGTGATTCAGGGCTCTATGGCTACACCTTC

j_call: TRBJ2-4
d_call: NA
clone_size: NA
v_call: TRBV19
cdr3_aa: CASSIPDSIYIQYF
cdr3_nt: TGTGCCAGTAGTATACCCGACTCTATTTACATTCAGTACTTC

j_call: TRBJ2-3
d_call: TRBD2
clone_size: NA
v_call: TRBV28
cdr3_aa: CASSLGTGLGDTQYF
cdr3_nt: TGTGCCAGCAGTTTGGGGACGGGACTAGGTGATACGCAGTATTTT

j_call: TRBJ1-2
d_call: TRBD1
clone_size: few
v_call: TRBV6-5
cdr3_aa: CASSPGQQTMSYTF
cdr3_nt: TGTGCCAGCAGCCCGGGACAGCAAACTATGAGCTACACCTTC

j_call: TRBJ2-2
d_call: TRBD2
clone_size: NA
v_call: TRBV6-4
cdr3_aa: CASSPGTSVSGELFF
cdr3_nt: TGTGCCAGCAGTCCCGGGACTAGTGTATCCGGGGAGCTGTTTTTT

j_call: TRBJ1-6
d_call: TRBD1
clone_size: once
v_call: TRBV6-5
cdr3_aa: CASSLTGFDYNSPLHF
cdr3_nt: TGTGCCAGCAGTTTGACAGGGTTTGACTATAATTCACCCCTCCACTTT

j_call: TRBJ1-1
d_call: NA
clone_size: NA
v_call: TRBV5-1
cdr3_aa: CASKGGESGEAFF
cdr3_nt: TGCGCCAGCAAAGGGGGGGAGAGTGGGGAAGCTTTCTTT

j_call: TRBJ2-7
d_call: TRBD2
clone_size: NA
v_call: TRBV29-1
cdr3_aa: CSVAPSGGPGEQYF
cdr3_nt: TGCAGCGTTGCCCCTAGCGGGGGGCCAGGGGAGCAGTACTTC

j_call: TRBJ2-1
d_call: NA
clone_size: NA
v_call: TRBV11-3
cdr3_aa: CASSLGDTYNEQFF
cdr3_nt: TGTGCCAGCAGCTTAGGGGACACTTACAATGAGCAGTTCTTC

j_call: TRBJ2-1
d_call: NA
clone_size: NA
v_call: TRBV5-4
cdr3_aa: CASSWGAHNEQFF
cdr3_nt: TGTGCCAGCAGCTGGGGAGCGCACAATGAGCAGTTCTTC

j_call: TRBJ1-6
d_call: TRBD1
clone_size: NA
v_call: TRBV4-2
cdr3_aa: CASSQYGTGGGFYNSPLHF
cdr3_nt: TGTGCCAGCAGCCAATATGGGACAGGGGGCGGATTTTATAATTCACCCCTCCACTTT

j_call: TRBJ2-7
d_call: NA
clone_size: NA
v_call: TRBV15
cdr3_aa: CATSRDLTGSYEQYF
cdr3_nt: TGTGCCACCAGCAGAGATCTGACAGGTTCCTACGAGCAGTACTTC

j_call: TRBJ1-2
d_call: NA
clone_size: NA
v_call: TRBV3-1/TRBV3-2
cdr3_aa: CASSQRQSYGYTF
cdr3_nt: TGTGCCAGCAGCCAACGACAGAGCTATGGCTACACCTTC

j_call: TRBJ1-2
d_call: TRBD1
clone_size: NA
v_call: TRBV7-6
cdr3_aa: CASSSDRGNYGYTF
cdr3_nt: TGTGCCAGCAGCTCTGACAGGGGCAACTATGGCTACACCTTC

j_call: TRBJ1-2
d_call: NA
clone_size: NA
v_call: TRBV11-2
cdr3_aa: CASSLEGRGGYTF
cdr3_nt: TGTGCCAGCAGCTTGGAAGGTAGAGGCGGCTACACCTTC

j_call: TRBJ2-1
d_call: TRBD2
clone_size: NA
v_call: TRBV11-3
cdr3_aa: CASSPGTSGGYEQFF
cdr3_nt: TGTGCCAGCAGCCCCGGGACTAGCGGGGGCTATGAGCAGTTCTTC

j_call: TRBJ2-1
d_call: TRBD2
clone_size: NA
v_call: TRBV3-1/TRBV3-2
cdr3_aa: CASSQAPSGGRGQFF
cdr3_nt: TGTGCCAGCAGCCAAGCCCCTAGCGGGGGGCGTGGGCAGTTCTTC

j_call: TRBJ2-6
d_call: NA
clone_size: NA
v_call: TRBV5-4
cdr3_aa: CASSPGMGGGAGANVLTF
cdr3_nt: TGTGCCAGCAGCCCCGGTATGGGGGGTGGTGCTGGGGCCAACGTCCTGACTTTC

j_call: TRBJ1-3
d_call: NA
clone_size: NA
v_call: TRBV5-1
cdr3_aa: CASSLGTPGNTIYF
cdr3_nt: TGCGCCAGCAGCTTGGGAACACCTGGAAACACCATATATTTT

j_call: TRBJ1-5
d_call: NA
clone_size: many
v_call: TRBV28
cdr3_aa: CACRGAMSNQPQHF
cdr3_nt: TGTGCTTGCCGGGGGGCGATGAGCAATCAGCCCCAGCATTTT

j_call: TRBJ1-1
d_call: TRBD1
clone_size: NA
v_call: TRBV2
cdr3_aa: CARSGQVGTEAFF
cdr3_nt: TGTGCCAGGTCGGGACAGGTCGGGACTGAAGCTTTCTTT

j_call: TRBJ2-5
d_call: TRBD1
clone_size: NA
v_call: TRBV5-4
cdr3_aa: CASSYLSRGETQYF
cdr3_nt: TGTGCCAGCAGCTATCTATCCAGGGGGGAGACCCAGTACTTC

j_call: TRBJ1-3
d_call: NA
clone_size: NA
v_call: TRBV6-6
cdr3_aa: CASSPEQGPGNTIYF
cdr3_nt: TGTGCCAGCAGCCCCGAACAGGGACCTGGAAACACCATATATTTT

j_call: TRBJ1-2
d_call: TRBD1
clone_size: NA
v_call: TRBV29-1
cdr3_aa: CSAEEGAHGYTF
cdr3_nt: TGCAGCGCCGAGGAGGGGGCCCATGGCTACACCTTC

j_call: TRBJ1-5
d_call: NA
clone_size: NA
v_call: TRBV6-5
cdr3_aa: CASSYSGLQPQHF
cdr3_nt: TGTGCCAGCAGTTACTCTGGACTTCAGCCCCAGCATTTT

j_call: TRBJ2-1
d_call: NA
clone_size: NA
v_call: TRBV7-2
cdr3_aa: CASSLEIETTYNEQFF
cdr3_nt: TGTGCCAGCAGCTTAGAGATTGAGACTACCTACAATGAGCAGTTCTTC

j_call: TRBJ1-2
d_call: TRBD1
clone_size: NA
v_call: TRBV28
cdr3_aa: CASLASPGGYGYTF
cdr3_nt: TGTGCCAGCTTAGCTTCCCCAGGGGGCTATGGCTACACCTTC

j_call: TRBJ2-1
d_call: TRBD1
clone_size: once
v_call: TRBV28
cdr3_aa: CASRRQGSFYNEQFF
cdr3_nt: TGTGCCAGCAGGCGACAGGGGTCCTTCTACAATGAGCAGTTCTTC

j_call: TRBJ2-3
d_call: NA
clone_size: NA
v_call: TRBV29-1
cdr3_aa: CSVVRRGADTQYF
cdr3_nt: TGCAGCGTTGTTCGCAGGGGGGCAGATACGCAGTATTTT

j_call: TRBJ1-6
d_call: TRBD1
clone_size: few
v_call: TRBV19
cdr3_aa: CATGGGQGRSPLHF
cdr3_nt: TGTGCCACCGGGGGGGGACAGGGAAGATCACCCCTCCACTTT

j_call: TRBJ2-7
d_call: TRBD1
clone_size: NA
v_call: TRBV14
cdr3_aa: CASSQGQGFNEQYF
cdr3_nt: TGTGCCAGCAGCCAAGGACAGGGGTTTAACGAGCAGTACTTC

j_call: TRBJ1-6
d_call: TRBD1
clone_size: once
v_call: TRBV28
cdr3_aa: CASSPNRQGRFYNSPLHF
cdr3_nt: TGTGCCAGCAGTCCGAACCGACAGGGGAGGTTCTATAATTCACCCCTCCACTTT

j_call: TRBJ1-3
d_call: NA
clone_size: NA
v_call: TRBV28
cdr3_aa: CASSFRFTGNTIYF
cdr3_nt: TGTGCCAGCAGTTTCCGGTTCACTGGAAACACCATATATTTT

j_call: TRBJ1-2
d_call: NA
clone_size: NA
v_call: TRBV10-3
cdr3_aa: CAISAAAKSGYTF
cdr3_nt: TGTGCCATCAGTGCCGCTGCTAAGAGTGGCTACACCTTC

j_call: TRBJ2-1
d_call: TRBD2
clone_size: NA
v_call: TRBV2
cdr3_aa: CASSEAPAGGGSSYNEQFF
cdr3_nt: TGTGCCAGCAGTGAAGCGCCAGCGGGGGGCGGGAGCTCCTACAATGAGCAGTTCTTC

j_call: TRBJ1-4
d_call: TRBD1
clone_size: NA
v_call: TRBV7-2
cdr3_aa: CASSLARQGGNEKLFF
cdr3_nt: TGTGCCAGCAGCTTAGCCCGACAGGGGGGTAATGAAAAACTGTTTTTT

j_call: TRBJ2-7
d_call: TRBD1
clone_size: NA
v_call: TRBV7-9
cdr3_aa: CASTPTGVTYEQYF
cdr3_nt: TGTGCCAGCACCCCGACAGGGGTTACCTACGAGCAGTACTTC

j_call: TRBJ2-1
d_call: NA
clone_size: NA
v_call: TRBV6-5
cdr3_aa: CASSRLDTYNEQFF
cdr3_nt: TGTGCCAGCAGTCGCCTGGACACCTACAATGAGCAGTTCTTC

j_call: TRBJ1-1
d_call: NA
clone_size: NA
v_call: TRBV5-5
cdr3_aa: CASNRQSDTEAFF
cdr3_nt: TGTGCCAGCAACCGACAGTCGGACACTGAAGCTTTCTTT

j_call: TRBJ1-1
d_call: NA
clone_size: NA
v_call: TRBV19
cdr3_aa: CASSSPGVLNTEAFF
cdr3_nt: TGTGCCAGTAGTTCCCCGGGGGTGTTAAACACTGAAGCTTTCTTT

j_call: TRBJ1-2
d_call: NA
clone_size: NA
v_call: TRBV28
cdr3_aa: CASRSTGLAYGYTF
cdr3_nt: TGTGCCAGCAGGAGTACAGGGCTCGCATATGGCTACACCTTC

j_call: TRBJ1-2
d_call: TRBD1
clone_size: NA
v_call: TRBV5-1
cdr3_aa: CASSEGQLYGYTF
cdr3_nt: TGCGCCAGCAGCGAGGGACAGCTATATGGCTACACCTTC

j_call: TRBJ2-7
d_call: TRBD1
clone_size: NA
v_call: TRBV27
cdr3_aa: CASSSQRGREQYF
cdr3_nt: TGTGCCAGCAGTTCCCAGAGGGGGCGGGAGCAGTACTTC

j_call: TRBJ1-3
d_call: NA
clone_size: once
v_call: TRBV5-6
cdr3_aa: CASSSPGEGNTIYF
cdr3_nt: TGTGCCAGCAGCTCCCCAGGGGAGGGAAACACCATATATTTT

j_call: TRBJ1-1
d_call: NA
clone_size: NA
v_call: TRBV4-1
cdr3_aa: CASSHTTGTSNTEAFF
cdr3_nt: TGCGCCAGCAGCCATACCACCGGGACATCGAACACTGAAGCTTTCTTT

j_call: TRBJ1-1
d_call: NA
clone_size: NA
v_call: TRBV5-4
cdr3_aa: CASSSDGTEAFF
cdr3_nt: TGTGCCAGCAGCTCGGACGGGACAGAAGCTTTCTTT